This TCR beta chain was found in a study of shared clonotypes between healthy human individuals. Trimming left V 6 bases short and J 4 bases short, with 16 bases between. The germline gives CDR1 SNHLY, CDR2 FYNNEI. The CDR3 covers 14 residues. Study processing details: Because ImmunoSEQ provided only junction sequences with no quality scores, the filtering differed. Using immunoSEQ multiplex PCR, the repertoire was profiled, and TCRdb retains in-frame clones only, with some absent. V and J calls plus clone size are reproduced from that table; the DNA served to infer D and trimming. The table has 650,000 to 750,000 clones, about three quarters seen once; the top ten hold under 2%.

This chain joins TRBV2 and TRBJ2-7; perhaps TRBD2 as D (5 bases). The sample consisted of memory CD4+ T cells sorted from blood. The subset: CD45RA-negative fraction. This sequence was found in a woman in her twenties or thirties in good health. Written as DNA, the CDR3 is TGTGCCAGCAGGGTGGGTGTGACGGGGTACGAGCAGTACTTC. Its translation: CASRVGVTGYEQYF.